The sequence of this T cell receptor (beta chain) was determined in a study of shared clonotypes between healthy human individuals. The CDR3 is 13 residues long. From germline, CDR1 is LNHNV and CDR2 YYDKDF (reference sequence). The V end lost 0 bases, the J end lost 5 bases, and 4 bases lay between the germline ends. The assay was immunoSEQ multiplex PCR, and TCRdb's table has in-frame clones only and misses some. The sample consists of 1.4 million to 1.5 million clones, roughly 96% of them appearing once. The receptor was derived from a man aged 25 to 40 in good health. The source material was naive CD4+ T cells sorted from blood. The subset here: CD45RA+ positively selected. This chain joins TRBV15 and TRBJ2-2; no definite D call. CDR3 DNA sequence: TGTGCCACCAGCAGAGATAGGACCGGGGAGCTGTTTTTT. It translates to CATSRDRTGELFF.